Below, 2 T cell receptor beta chains from the same sample are listed, as sequenced in a study of T cells in Graves' hyperthyroidism and ophthalmopathy. It was RNA transcripts that yielded the amplified TCR beta CDR3 regions. Researchers ran a first-round RT-PCR on the TCR CDR3 using the HTBI primer set. TCRdb re-derived calls from the multiplex PCR reads in MiXCR, one entry per CDR3 protein. This sample yields about half a million distinct CDR3 sequences, of which roughly a sixth are seen a single time; 25% to 30% belongs to the top ten. Sequenced material: blood. Receptor source: a woman aged 30 to 39 with Graves' ophthalmopathy.

The rearrangement joins TRBV6-2 or TRBV6-3 to TRBJ1-2, with D tentatively TRBD1 (6 bases). There are 12 residues in the CDR3. Germline V gene lookup returns CDR1 MNHEY and CDR2 SVGEGT. Trimming left V 10 bases short and J 3 bases short, with 12 bases between. The CDR3 coding sequence is TGTGCCACGCGGGGGGCGGACTATGGCTACACCTTC. It is translated as CATRGADYGYTF.

This clonotype occurred a few times. The chain is built from TRBV14 and TRBJ1-1; D is uncertain. Germline assignment: CDR1 SGHDN and CDR2 FVKESK. This CDR3 region has 15 residues. The V gene lost 1 base and the J gene lost 1 base, with 10 bases spanning the gap. CDR3 amino acids: CASSQGSLGNTEAFF. CDR3 sequence (DNA): TGTGCCAGCAGCCAAGGATCTCTGGGGAACACTGAAGCTTTCTTT.